The 18 T cell receptor beta chains below come from one sample, sequenced in a study of blood T cell repertoires in COVID-19. TCRdb's copy holds only in-frame clones and misses some; the assay was immunoSEQ multiplex PCR. The sample consists of about 300,000 clones, about 85% of them appearing once. The specimen was peripheral blood. These receptors were collected from a human donor in a cohort sampled during active COVID-19.

A note on this clone: This CDR3 is also generated by other DNA sequences in the sample. V usage is TRBV3-1 (or the pseudogene TRBV3-2) and J usage is TRBJ2-2; D may be TRBD2 (6 bases). This CDR3 is built from 14 residues. V dropped 4 bases and J dropped 1 base, with 7 bases sitting between them. CDR1 and CDR2 from the germline V gene are LGHDT and YNNKEL (reference sequence). CDR3 sequence reads: CASSRSGNTGELFF. The DNA for the CDR3 is TGTGCCAGCAGCCGTAGCGGGAACACCGGGGAGCTGTTTTTT.

The rearrangement links TRBV7-9 to TRBJ2-7; TRBD2 might be the D (6 bases). The ends were cut back, 9 bases at V and 9 bases at J, with 15 bases in the middle. Germline V CDR1 and CDR2: SEHNR, FQNEAQ (reference sequence). The CDR3 contains 11 residues. In nucleotides, the CDR3 is TGTGCCAGTAGACTTTCCGGGGGGCAGTACTTC. Translation gives CASRLSGGQYF.

The chain couples TRBV5-1 to TRBJ1-4; D gene unclear. The CDR3 is made up of 14 amino acids. V dropped 1 base and J dropped 8 bases, with 12 bases sitting between them. Germline CDR1 SGHRS, CDR2 YFSETQ. The CDR3 coding sequence is TGCGCCAGCAGCTTGAGGAGTTTCGGAGAAAAACTGTTTTTT. Its translation: CASSLRSFGEKLFF.

The rearrangement joins TRBV6-1 to TRBJ2-7; 10 bases map to TRBD2. CDR1 and CDR2 from the germline V gene are MNHNS and SASEGT. V was pared by 2 bases and J by 5 bases, with 9 bases of the junction left unmatched. The CDR3 extends over 16 amino acids. DNA of the CDR3: TGTGCCAGCAGTGAATTTGGGCTAGCGGGAGTCAACGAGCAGTACTTC. It specifies CASSEFGLAGVNEQYF.

As concerns this clone: A clone one base away is much larger, so this may be a read error. V gene TRBV6-1 combines with J gene TRBJ1-2; D is perhaps TRBD1 (5 bases). The germline V gene encodes CDR1 MNHNS and CDR2 SASEGT. This CDR3 contains 14 residues. CDR3 protein: CASSEAGGTYGHTF. In DNA, the CDR3 is TGTGCCAGCAGTGAAGCGGGGGGGACGTATGGCCACACCTTC.

The chain recombines TRBV7-6 with TRBJ2-7; 7 nucleotides match TRBD1. The germline gives CDR1 SGHVS, CDR2 FNYEAQ. Germline trimming cut 5 bases from V and 3 bases from J; bases unmatched to any gene: 7. The CDR3 loop spans 14 amino acids. The CDR3 DNA follows: TGTGCCAGCAGCCCCGGGACAGACTACTACGAGCAGTACTTC. Translation gives CASSPGTDYYEQYF.

The gene calls are TRBV9 and TRBJ2-1, with 7 bases that match TRBD2. The CDR3 spans 14 residues. Unmatched junction bases numbered 6, after V lost 2 bases and J lost 7 bases. Germline CDR1 is SGDLS and CDR2 is YYNGEE. The CDR3, as DNA: TGTGCCAGCAGCGTCGGCGGGAGTAGGAATGAGCAGTTCTTC. It encodes CASSVGGSRNEQFF.

This clone was counted only a few times. The rearrangement uses TRBV9 and TRBJ2-1; a possible D gene is TRBD2 (5 bases). Germline V CDR1 and CDR2: SGDLS, YYNGEE. The CDR3 consists of 16 residues. The V and J ends lost 0 bases and 3 bases respectively, with 13 bases between them. Here the CDR3 DNA reads TGTGCCAGCAGCGTAGTTAGTAGCGCCTTCTACAATGAGCAGTTCTTC. Translation gives CASSVVSSAFYNEQFF.

This sequence joins TRBV5-5 and TRBJ2-7, with TRBD2 identical over 14 bases. After removal of 3 bases from V and 2 bases from J, the junction contained 10 bases not matched to a gene. This CDR3 has 18 amino acids. The germline V gene encodes CDR1 SGHKS and CDR2 YYEKEE (reference sequence). DNA of the CDR3: TGTGCCAGCAGCTCAGGGGGCGCGGGACTAGCGGGAGCCTACGAGCAGTACTTC. It specifies CASSSGGAGLAGAYEQYF.

The J gene is TRBJ1-4, the V gene TRBV3-1 (or the pseudogene TRBV3-2); the D is unclear. Trimming removed 0 bases at V and 0 bases at J, with 11 bases between. This CDR3 is built from 17 residues. CDR1 is LGHDT and CDR2 is YNNKEL in the germline V gene (reference sequence). The CDR3 DNA reads as TGTGCCAGCAGCCAAGAGTGGCCAAAAGCAACTAATGAAAAACTGTTTTTT. Translated: CASSQEWPKATNEKLFF.

The gene calls are TRBV18 and TRBJ2-1; TRBD2 matches 7 bases. Unmatched junction bases numbered 13, after V lost 3 bases and J lost 11 bases. This CDR3 spans 15 amino acids. Germline-derived CDR1 and CDR2 are KGHSH and LQKENI. The CDR3 nucleotides read TGTGCCAGCTCACCGGAGCCAGGGACTATTTTTAAGCAGTTCTTC. As protein: CASSPEPGTIFKQFF.

The V call is TRBV15, the J call TRBJ2-3; 7 bases are shared with TRBD2. The germline gives CDR1 LNHNV, CDR2 YYDKDF (reference sequence). This CDR3 comprises 15 residues. J was trimmed by 2 bases and V by 8 bases; bases with no gene match: 10. The CDR3 DNA reads TGTGCCACCCTTTCCCGGGAGGATTACACAGATACGCAGTATTTT. It is translated as CATLSREDYTDTQYF. The variable domain in full, completed from reference TRBV15 and TRBJ2-3, reads DAMVIQNPRYQVTQFGKPVTLSCSQTLNHNVMYWYQQKSSQAPKLLFHYYDKDFNNEADTPDNFQSRRPNTSFCFLDIRSPGLGDTAMYLCATLSREDYTDTQYFGPGTRLTVL.

The J gene is TRBJ2-7, the V gene TRBV7-8; a weak D match, TRBD2 (5 bases). The CDR3 is made up of 14 amino acids. Germline values: CDR1 SGHVS, CDR2 FQNEAQ. Trimming stripped 5 bases from V and 7 bases from J, with 18 bases between. CDR3 coding DNA: TGTGCCAGCAGCCGGGATCGTATAGGGAGAGAGCAGTACTTC. Translating gives CASSRDRIGREQYF.

The rearrangement links TRBV6-2 or TRBV6-3 to TRBJ1-5; 8 bases are shared with TRBD1. The ends lost 6 bases at V and 0 bases at J; junction bases unmatched: 10. The V gene's germline CDR1 is MNHEY and CDR2 SVGEGT. The CDR3 sequence is 17 residues long. CDR3: CASRPNTGGFSNQPQHF. In DNA, the CDR3 is TGTGCCAGCAGGCCTAATACAGGGGGTTTTAGCAATCAGCCCCAGCATTTT.

The chain uses TRBV2 and TRBJ1-5; no clear D gene. The CDR3 spans 15 residues. Germline-derived CDR1 and CDR2 are SNHLY and FYNNEI. V lost 2 bases, J lost 4 bases, and 12 bases lay in between. The CDR3 spells CASSEQEHVNQPQHF. The CDR3 region has the DNA TGTGCCAGCAGTGAACAGGAACACGTTAATCAGCCCCAGCATTTT.

This chain joins TRBV24-1 and TRBJ2-3; 10 bases match TRBD2. With 4 bases clipped from V and 5 bases from J, the junction kept 5 bases outside the gene matches. CDR1 is KGHDR and CDR2 is SFDVKD in the germline V gene. The CDR3 is 15 amino acids. In DNA, the CDR3 is TGTGCCACCAGTGACCCTAGCGGGGGATTAGATACGCAGTATTTT. This sequence encodes CATSDPSGGLDTQYF.

The count of this clone is one. The chain recombines TRBV18 with TRBJ2-4; D is uncertain. Germline V CDR1 and CDR2: KGHSH, LQKENI. The V gene lost 2 bases and the J gene lost 5 bases, with 7 bases spanning the gap. The CDR3 sequence is 13 residues long. The DNA of the CDR3 is TGTGCCAGCTCACCAACTGATGAAAACATTCAGTACTTC. Protein sequence: CASSPTDENIQYF. Variable domain in full (rest from reference TRBV18 and TRBJ2-4): NAGVMQNPRHLVRRRGQEARLRCSPMKGHSHVYWYRQLPEEGLKFMVYLQKENIIDESGMPKERFSAEFPKEGPSILRIQQVVRGDSAAYFCASSPTDENIQYFGAGTRLSVL.

This chain links TRBV3-1 (or the pseudogene TRBV3-2) with TRBJ2-1; 10 nucleotides align to TRBD2. Germline V CDR1 and CDR2: LGHDT, YNNKEL (reference sequence). V shed 5 bases, J shed 3 bases, and the junction held 10 bases outside the gene matches. The CDR3 has 17 residues. The CDR3 nucleotides are TGTGCCAGCAGCTCCCAAAGCGGGAGGGCCTTCTACAATGAGCAGTTCTTC. Amino acid sequence: CASSSQSGRAFYNEQFF.